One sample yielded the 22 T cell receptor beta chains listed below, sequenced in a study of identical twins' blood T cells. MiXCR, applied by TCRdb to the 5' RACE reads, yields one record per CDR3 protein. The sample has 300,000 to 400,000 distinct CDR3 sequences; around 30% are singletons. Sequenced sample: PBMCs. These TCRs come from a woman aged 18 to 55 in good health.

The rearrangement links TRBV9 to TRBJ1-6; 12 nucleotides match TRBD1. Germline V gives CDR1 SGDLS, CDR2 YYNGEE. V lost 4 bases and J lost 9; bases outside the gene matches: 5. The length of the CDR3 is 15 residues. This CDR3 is CASSRGQGAVSPLHF. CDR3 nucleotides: TGTGCCAGCAGCCGGGGACAGGGGGCGGTTTCACCCCTCCACTTT.

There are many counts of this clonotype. CDR3 DNA sequence: TGTGCCAGCAGCTTCATGGGAAACACTGAAGCTTTCTTT. Translation: CASSFMGNTEAFF. The chain combines TRBV7-2 with TRBJ1-1, with D uncertain. Germline CDR1 and CDR2: SGHTA and FQGNSA. V was shortened by 3 bases and J by 2 bases, with 7 bases between the two germline ends. The length of the CDR3 is 13 residues.

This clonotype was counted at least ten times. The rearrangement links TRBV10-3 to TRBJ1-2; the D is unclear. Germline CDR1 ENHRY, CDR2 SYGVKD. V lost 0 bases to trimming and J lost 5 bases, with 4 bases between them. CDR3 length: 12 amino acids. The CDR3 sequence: CAISESTYGYTF. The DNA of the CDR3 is TGTGCCATCAGTGAGTCGACTTATGGCTACACCTTC.

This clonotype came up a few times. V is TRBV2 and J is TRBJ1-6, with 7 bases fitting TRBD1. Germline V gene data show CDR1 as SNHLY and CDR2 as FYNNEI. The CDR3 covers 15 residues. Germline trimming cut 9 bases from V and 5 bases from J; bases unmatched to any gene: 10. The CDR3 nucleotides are TGTGCCAGGAGACCGACGGGACAGAATAATTCACCCCTCCACTTT. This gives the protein CARRPTGQNNSPLHF.

The DNA for the CDR3 is TGTGCCAGCAGTTACTCGGGCAACGGAGATACCCAGTACTTC. Translated, it gives CASSYSGNGDTQYF. The chain uses TRBV6-2 or TRBV6-3 and TRBJ2-5; D remains unclear. Trimming removed 0 bases from V and 8 bases from J, with 13 bases in between. Germline values: CDR1 MNHEY, CDR2 SVGEGT. The CDR3 is made up of 14 amino acids.

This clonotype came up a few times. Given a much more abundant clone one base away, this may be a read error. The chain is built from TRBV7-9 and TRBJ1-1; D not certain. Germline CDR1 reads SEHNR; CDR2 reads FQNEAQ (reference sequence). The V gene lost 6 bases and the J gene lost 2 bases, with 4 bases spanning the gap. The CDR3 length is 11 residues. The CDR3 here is CASRPNTEAFF. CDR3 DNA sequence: TGTGCCAGCAGACCAAACACTGAAGCTTTCTTT.

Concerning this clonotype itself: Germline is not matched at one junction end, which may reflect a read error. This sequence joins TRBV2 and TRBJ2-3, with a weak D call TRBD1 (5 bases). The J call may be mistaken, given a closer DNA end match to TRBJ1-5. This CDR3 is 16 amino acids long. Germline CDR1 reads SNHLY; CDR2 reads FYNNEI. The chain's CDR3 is CTSSPELAGETDTQHF. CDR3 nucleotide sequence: TGTACCAGCAGTCCAGAACTAGCGGGAGAGACAGATACGCAGCATTTT.

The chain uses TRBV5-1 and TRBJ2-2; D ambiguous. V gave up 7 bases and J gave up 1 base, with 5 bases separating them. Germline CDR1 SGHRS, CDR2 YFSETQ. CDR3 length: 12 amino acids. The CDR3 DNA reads TGCGCCAGCTATGAGAACACCGGGGAGCTGTTTTTT. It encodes CASYENTGELFF.

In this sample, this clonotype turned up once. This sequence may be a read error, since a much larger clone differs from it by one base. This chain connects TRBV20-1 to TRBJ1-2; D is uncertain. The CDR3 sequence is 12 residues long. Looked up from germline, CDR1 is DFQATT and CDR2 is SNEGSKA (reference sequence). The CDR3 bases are TGCAGGACTTACGAGGGCCACTATGTCTACACCTTC. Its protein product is CRTYEGHYVYTF.

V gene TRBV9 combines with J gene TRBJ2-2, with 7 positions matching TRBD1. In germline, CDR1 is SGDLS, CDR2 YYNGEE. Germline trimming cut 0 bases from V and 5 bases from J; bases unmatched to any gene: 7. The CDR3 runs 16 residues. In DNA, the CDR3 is TGTGCCAGCAGCGTAGAAGGGACAGAAGGTACCGGGGAGCTGTTTTTT. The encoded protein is CASSVEGTEGTGELFF.

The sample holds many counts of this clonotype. CDR3 sequence: CSVTTQSYNEQFF. Here the CDR3 DNA reads TGCAGCGTTACCACCCAGAGCTACAATGAGCAGTTCTTC. The chain combines TRBV29-1 with TRBJ2-1; no clear D. The germline V gene has CDR1 SQVTM and CDR2 ANQGSEA. The CDR3 covers 13 residues. Trimming took off 5 bases at V and 3 bases at J, with 11 bases between the two ends.

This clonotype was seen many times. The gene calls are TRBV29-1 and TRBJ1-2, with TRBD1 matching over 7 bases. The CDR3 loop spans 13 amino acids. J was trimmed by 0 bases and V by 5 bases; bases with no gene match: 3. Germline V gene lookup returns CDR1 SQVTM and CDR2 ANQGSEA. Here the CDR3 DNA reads TGCAGCGTTCCGACAGGGACTAACTATGGCTACACCTTC. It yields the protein CSVPTGTNYGYTF.

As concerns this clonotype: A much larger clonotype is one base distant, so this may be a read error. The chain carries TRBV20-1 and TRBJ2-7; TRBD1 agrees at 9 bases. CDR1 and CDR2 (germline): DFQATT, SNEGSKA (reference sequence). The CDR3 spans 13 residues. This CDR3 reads CSGTDRGAYEQCF. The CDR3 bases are TGCAGTGGCACAGACAGGGGGGCCTACGAGCAGTGCTTC.

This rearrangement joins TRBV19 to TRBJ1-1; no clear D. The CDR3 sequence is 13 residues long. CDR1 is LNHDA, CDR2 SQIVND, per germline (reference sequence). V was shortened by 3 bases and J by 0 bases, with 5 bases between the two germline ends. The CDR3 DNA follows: TGTGCCAGTAGTATTTGGGTGAACACTGAAGCTTTCTTT. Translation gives CASSIWVNTEAFF. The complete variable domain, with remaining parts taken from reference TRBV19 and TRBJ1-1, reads DGGITQSPKYLFRKEGQNVTLSCEQNLNHDAMYWYRQDPGQGLRLIYYSQIVNDFQKGDIAEGYSVSREKKESFPLTVTSAQKNPTAFYLCASSIWVNTEAFFGQGTRLTVV.

DNA of the CDR3: TGCAGTGCTCGTGGGCAAGAGACCCAGTACTTC. It codes for CSARGQETQYF. The rearrangement uses TRBV20-1 and TRBJ2-5; D remains unclear. Germline values: CDR1 DFQATT, CDR2 SNEGSKA (reference sequence). This CDR3 is built from 11 residues. V lost 5 bases to trimming and J lost 2 bases, with 6 bases between them.

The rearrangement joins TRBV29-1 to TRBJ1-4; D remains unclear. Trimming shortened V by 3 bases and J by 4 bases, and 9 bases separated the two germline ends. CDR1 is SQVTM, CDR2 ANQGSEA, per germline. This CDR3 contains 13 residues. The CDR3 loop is CSVDTGNNEKLFF. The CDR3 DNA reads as TGCAGCGTTGACACGGGAAATAATGAAAAACTGTTTTTT.

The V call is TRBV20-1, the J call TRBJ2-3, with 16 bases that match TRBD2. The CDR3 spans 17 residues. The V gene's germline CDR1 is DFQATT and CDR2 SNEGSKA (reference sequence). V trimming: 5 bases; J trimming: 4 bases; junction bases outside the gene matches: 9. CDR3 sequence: CSAAGTSGRVWADTQYF. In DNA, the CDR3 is TGCAGTGCTGCCGGGACTAGCGGGAGGGTATGGGCAGATACGCAGTATTTT.

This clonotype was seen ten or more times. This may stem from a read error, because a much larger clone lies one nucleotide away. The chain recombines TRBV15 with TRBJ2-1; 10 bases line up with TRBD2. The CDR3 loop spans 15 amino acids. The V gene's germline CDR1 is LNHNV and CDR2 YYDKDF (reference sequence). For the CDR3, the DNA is TGTGCCGCCAGCCGCGGGACTAGCGAGAACAATGAGCAGTTCTTC. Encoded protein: CAASRGTSENNEQFF.

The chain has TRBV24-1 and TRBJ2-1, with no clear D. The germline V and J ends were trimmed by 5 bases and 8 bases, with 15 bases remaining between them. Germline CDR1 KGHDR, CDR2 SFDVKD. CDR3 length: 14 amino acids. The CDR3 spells CATSVRAKPDEQFF. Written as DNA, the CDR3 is TGTGCCACCAGTGTAAGGGCCAAGCCGGATGAGCAGTTCTTC.

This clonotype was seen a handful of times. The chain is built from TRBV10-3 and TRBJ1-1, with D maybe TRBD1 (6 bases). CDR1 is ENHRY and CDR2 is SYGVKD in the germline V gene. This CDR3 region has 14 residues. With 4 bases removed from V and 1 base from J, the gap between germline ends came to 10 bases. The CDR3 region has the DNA TGTGCCATCAGTGTAGGACAGAAGAACACTGAAGCTTTCTTT. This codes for CAISVGQKNTEAFF.

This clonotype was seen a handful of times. DNA of the CDR3: TGTGCCAGCAGTTCCCCGCAACTAGCGGGAGGGAGGGAGACCCAGTACTTC. It is translated as CASSSPQLAGGRETQYF. The chain employs TRBV12-3 or TRBV12-4 and TRBJ2-5; 13 bases fit TRBD2. The CDR3 loop spans 17 amino acids. V lost 4 bases to trimming and J lost 5 bases; unmatched junction nucleotides: 10.

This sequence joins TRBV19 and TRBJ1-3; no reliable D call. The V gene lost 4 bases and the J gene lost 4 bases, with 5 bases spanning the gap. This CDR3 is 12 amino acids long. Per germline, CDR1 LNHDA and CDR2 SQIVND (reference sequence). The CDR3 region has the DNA TGTGCCAGTAGTACGAGGGGAAACACCATATATTTT. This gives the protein CASSTRGNTIYF. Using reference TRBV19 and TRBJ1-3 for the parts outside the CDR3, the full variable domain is DGGITQSPKYLFRKEGQNVTLSCEQNLNHDAMYWYRQDPGQGLRLIYYSQIVNDFQKGDIAEGYSVSREKKESFPLTVTSAQKNPTAFYLCASSTRGNTIYFGEGSWLTVV.